This TCR beta chain was found in a study of neurological immune-mediated disorders. Template-switch 5'RACE cDNA synthesis added a 10-nucleotide unique molecular identifier. The yield of each sequencing run was over 170 million TCR-beta sequences from 15-18 subjects. In TCRdb, the 5' RACE reads were re-called with MiXCR into one record per CDR3 protein. The sample includes more than 70,000 distinct CDR3 sequences, roughly a tenth of them seen just once. The germline CDR1 and CDR2 sequences are MDHEN and SYDVKM. The CDR3 runs to 15 residues. Deletions cut 8 bases from V and 1 base from J, with 15 bases between. Time point: longitudinal time-point 1 (baseline). PBMCs stored at -80 C, numbering 2 million, were the origin of the unsorted libraries. In this sample, this clonotype turned up many times.

The sample taken for sequencing was PBMCs. V is TRBV28 and J is TRBJ2-4; no firm D call. The sequence was collected from a man between 25 and 39 years old in good health. In DNA, the CDR3 is TGTGCCAGCGGATTGTCTACACTGGCCAAAAACATTCAGTACTTC. Residues: CASGLSTLAKNIQYF. The variable domain in full, with the rest retrieved from reference TRBV28 and TRBJ2-4, is DVKVTQSSRYLVKRTGEKVFLECVQDMDHENMFWYRQDPGLGLRLIYFSYDVKMKEKGDIPEGYSVSREKKERFSLILESASTNQTSMYLCASGLSTLAKNIQYFGAGTRLSVL.